This paragraph covers one T cell receptor (beta chain) sequence. The sample is drawn from a study of blood T cell repertoires in COVID-19. Study background: Samples of COVID-19 (acute and convalescent) were obtained from the United States, Italy and Spain. Sources were T cells, B-cell-depleted T cells, or PBMCs; the material itself was cDNA or gDNA.

Germline V gene data show CDR1 as MDHEN and CDR2 as SYDVKM. The V and J ends lost 3 bases and 8 bases, in that order; junction bases with no gene match: 14. CDR3 length: 17 amino acids. The study recruited people aged about 18 to 95 years across about two dozen US areas. Participants reported their clinical history, and cohort assignment relied on those reports. TCRdb's copy holds only in-frame clones and misses some; the assay was immunoSEQ multiplex PCR. The sample carries 200,000 or so clones, about 85% recorded once. V usage is TRBV28 and J usage is TRBJ1-4; 8 positions match TRBD1. The sequence was obtained from a young man who had recovered from COVID-19. Source material: PBMCs or T cells enriched from blood (not recorded which). The CDR3 is CASSFPLLDRGREKLFF. DNA for the CDR3: TGTGCCAGCAGTTTCCCCCTCCTCGACAGGGGTAGAGAAAAACTGTTTTTT.